This TCR beta chain was recovered during a study of blood T cell repertoires in COVID-19. For the study at large: The samples span acute and convalescent COVID-19 from the United States, Italy and Spain. PBMCs, B-cell-depleted T cells, or T cells provided the cDNA or gDNA that made up the material.

CDR1 is SGHRS and CDR2 is YFSETQ in the germline V gene. V trimming: 1 base; J trimming: 2 bases; junction bases outside the gene matches: 8. This CDR3 comprises 16 residues. Data came from immunoSEQ multiplex PCR; TCRdb stores just in-frame clones and leaves some out. The sample yields over 90,000 clones, 84% seen once. The receptor's source is a human donor in a cohort sampled during active COVID-19. Sequenced: peripheral blood. The chain employs TRBV5-1 and TRBJ1-1; 7 positions match TRBD1. The CDR3 sequence: CASSLLPTGSNTEAFF. The CDR3 DNA is TGCGCCAGCAGCTTGCTCCCGACAGGGTCTAACACTGAAGCTTTCTTT.